Presented here are 25 T cell receptor beta chains from one specimen sequenced in a study of molecular identifiers for immune sequencing clone quantification. TCRdb called the PCR reads again in MiXCR, with one record for every CDR3 protein. The sample includes about half a million distinct CDR3 sequences, about a fifth of them seen just once. Sequenced: naive CD8+ T cells from blood, with Jurkat cell RNA spiked in. Subset in this sample: FACS-sorted CD8+CD4-CCR7+CD45RA+ naive T cells. The receptor set was obtained from a human donor in good health. Some libraries in this study had Jurkat cell RNA spiked in.

The table lists this clonotype with a few counts. CDR3 region: CATVAGANVLTF. The CDR3 region has the DNA TGTGCCACCGTAGCTGGGGCCAACGTCCTGACTTTC. The V call is TRBV12-3 or TRBV12-4, the J call TRBJ2-6; unclear D gene. Trimming shortened V by 10 bases and J by 2 bases, and 6 bases separated the two germline ends. The CDR3 has 12 residues.

The V gene is TRBV20-1, the J gene TRBJ1-5; no clear D. Germline V gene lookup returns CDR1 DFQATT and CDR2 SNEGSKA (reference sequence). V lost 0 bases and J 1 base, leaving 7 bases between the germline ends. The CDR3 loop spans 14 amino acids. The CDR3 reads CSARESVSNQPQHF. In DNA form, the CDR3 reads TGCAGTGCTAGAGAGAGTGTGAGCAATCAGCCCCAGCATTTT.

Note on this clonotype: A much larger clone sits a single nucleotide away, making a read error possible. This chain links TRBV2 with TRBJ1-5, with a tentative D call TRBD1 (5 bases). Germline CDR1 SNHLY, CDR2 FYNNEI. Trimming cost V 3 bases and J 5 bases, with 11 bases left between them. The CDR3 consists of 14 residues. The CDR3 sequence is CASSDGGSDQPQHF. CDR3 bases: TGTGCCAGCAGTGATGGGGGTTCGGATCAGCCCCAGCATTTT. Combining the CDR3 with reference TRBV2 and TRBJ1-5 gives the whole variable domain EPEVTQTPSHQVTQMGQEVILRCVPISNHLYFYWYRQILGQKVEFLVSFYNNEISEKSEIFDDQFSVERPDGSNFTLKIRSTKLEDSAMYFCASSDGGSDQPQHFGDGTRLSIL.

This clonotype was counted between two and nine times. This sequence joins TRBV12-3 or TRBV12-4 and TRBJ2-7; TRBD1 is a possible D gene (8 bases). There are 16 residues in the CDR3. Trimming removed 3 bases from V and 7 bases from J, with 22 bases in between. CDR3 region: CASSFGENRGGFEQYF. The CDR3 DNA reads TGTGCCAGCAGTTTCGGAGAGAACAGGGGGGGTTTTGAGCAGTACTTC.

This clonotype came up many times. In DNA, the CDR3 is TGTGCCAGCAGCCAGTCCGGACAGGGGGCGAACACTGAAGCTTTCTTT. This sequence encodes CASSQSGQGANTEAFF. The J gene is TRBJ1-1, the V gene TRBV12-3 or TRBV12-4; 11 bases fit TRBD1. With V trimmed by 6 bases and J by 1 base, 7 bases remained unmatched. The CDR3 is 16 residues long.

A note on this clonotype: A read error may produce the germline difference seen at one junction end. The V gene is TRBV7-9, the J gene TRBJ2-7, with D unclear. Germline V gene sequence: CDR1 SEHNR, CDR2 FQNEAQ (reference sequence). This CDR3 contains 13 residues. This CDR3 reads CASGLTLVDEQYF. CDR3 sequence (DNA): TGTGCCAGCGGCTTAACTCTCGTTGACGAGCAGTACTTC.

The rearrangement joins TRBV19 to TRBJ1-6; 8 bases align to TRBD1. This CDR3 is built from 12 residues. The J segment lost 10 bases and the V segment lost 8 bases, leaving 4 bases of the junction unmatched. The germline V gene encodes CDR1 LNHDA and CDR2 SQIVND (reference sequence). CDR3 nucleotide sequence: TGTGCCAGTGGACAGGGATGGTCACCCCTCCACTTT. Residues: CASGQGWSPLHF.

There are many counts of this clonotype. The rearrangement uses TRBV7-9 and TRBJ2-3; maybe TRBD1 (5 bases). V dropped 4 bases and J dropped 2 bases, with 13 bases sitting between them. The V gene's germline CDR1 is SEHNR and CDR2 FQNEAQ (reference sequence). This CDR3 region has 15 residues. CDR3 sequence reads: CASSSLVRATDTQYF. The CDR3 coding sequence is TGTGCCAGCAGCTCCCTGGTCAGGGCCACAGATACGCAGTATTTT.

The chain carries TRBV11-2 and TRBJ1-4, with TRBD1 matching over 7 bases. V was pared by 6 bases and J by 12 bases, with 16 bases of the junction left unmatched. This CDR3 has 15 residues. Germline assignment: CDR1 SGHAT and CDR2 FQNNGV. CDR3 in DNA: TGTGCCAGCAGGTCGGGACAGCTCAAAAATGAGGAACTGTTTTTT. Residues: CASRSGQLKNEELFF. The complete variable domain, with remaining parts taken from reference TRBV11-2 and TRBJ1-4, reads EAGVAQSPRYKIIEKRQSVAFWCNPISGHATLYWYQQILGQGPKLLIQFQNNGVVDDSQLPKDRFSAERLKGVDSTLKIQPAKLEDSAVYLCASRSGQLKNEELFFGSGTQLSVL.

This clonotype was seen more than once but under ten times. The genes are TRBV30 and TRBJ2-1; 10 bases are a match to TRBD1. Germline V CDR1 and CDR2: GTSNPN, SVGIG (reference sequence). With V trimmed by 3 bases and J by 3 bases, 5 bases remained unmatched. The CDR3 loop spans 15 amino acids. The CDR3 protein is CAWSTGQGIYNEQFF. Here the CDR3 DNA reads TGTGCCTGGAGCACGGGACAGGGGATCTACAATGAGCAGTTCTTC. Filled out from reference TRBV30 and TRBJ2-1, the complete variable domain reads SQTIHQWPATLVQPVGSPLSLECTVEGTSNPNLYWYRQAAGRGLQLLFYSVGIGQISSEVPQNLSASRPQDRQFILSSKKLLLSDSGFYLCAWSTGQGIYNEQFFGPGTRLTVL.

Comments on this clonotype: A much larger clone differs by one base, so this may be a read error. The rearrangement uses TRBV19 and TRBJ2-5; D gene uncertain. The CDR3 spans 16 residues. Per the germline V gene, CDR1 is LNHDA and CDR2 is SQIVND (reference sequence). V shed 6 bases and J shed 1 base, with 18 bases lying between them. The CDR3 coding sequence is TGTGCCAGTAGCCTGATAGAGACCTACCTCCAAGAGACCCAGTACTTC. It specifies CASSLIETYLQETQYF.

This clonotype came up many times. The rearrangement links TRBV27 to TRBJ2-3; 8 bases are shared with TRBD2. The CDR3 sequence is 15 residues long. Germline V CDR1 and CDR2: MNHEY, SMNVEV (reference sequence). With 3 bases clipped from V and 4 bases from J, the junction kept 6 bases outside the gene matches. The CDR3 protein is CASSFSGRGSDTQYF. DNA for the CDR3: TGTGCCAGCAGTTTCAGCGGGAGAGGGTCAGATACGCAGTATTTT.

This clonotype showed up many times. The CDR3 region is CASRPPGTAATNEKLFF. The CDR3 DNA reads TGTGCCAGCAGACCGCCCGGGACGGCTGCAACTAATGAAAAACTGTTTTTT. J is TRBJ1-4 and V is TRBV6-2 or TRBV6-3; weak D call: TRBD1 (5 bases). With 6 bases removed from V and 0 bases from J, the gap between germline ends came to 17 bases. The CDR3 has 17 residues. Germline V lookup: CDR1 MNHEY, CDR2 SVGEGT.

This clonotype showed up just a few times. The gene calls are TRBV4-1 and TRBJ1-5, with a weak D call TRBD1 (6 bases). Per germline, CDR1 MGHRA and CDR2 YSYEKL. This CDR3 has 14 residues. V was pared by 3 bases and J by 5 bases, with 11 bases between. DNA for the CDR3: TGCGCCAGCAGCCAGTTACAGGGAGATCAGCCCCAGCATTTT. Amino acids: CASSQLQGDQPQHF.

The chain uses TRBV10-3 and TRBJ2-5; 9 nucleotides agree with TRBD2. V was pared by 2 bases and J by 1 base, with 2 bases of the junction left unmatched. Per the germline V gene, CDR1 is ENHRY and CDR2 is SYGVKD. The CDR3 covers 15 residues. This chain's CDR3 is CAISEQTSGQETQYF. The CDR3 DNA reads as TGTGCCATCAGTGAGCAGACTAGCGGCCAAGAGACCCAGTACTTC.

The chain uses TRBV27 and TRBJ2-7; D is perhaps TRBD1 (6 bases). CDR1 MNHEY and CDR2 SMNVEV come from the germline V gene (reference sequence). The CDR3 is 14 residues long. V dropped 4 bases and J dropped 4 bases, with 14 bases sitting between them. The CDR3 is CASSYRDTPYEQYF. CDR3 DNA: TGTGCCAGCAGTTACCGGGACACCCCGTACGAGCAGTACTTC.

J is TRBJ1-1 and V is TRBV5-8, with a possible D match to TRBD1 (5 bases). The germline V gene encodes CDR1 SGHTS and CDR2 YDEGEE. V was shortened by 2 bases and J by 0 bases, with 14 bases between the two germline ends. The CDR3 contains 16 residues. CDR3 region: CASSFFPEGLNTEAFF. The DNA of the CDR3 is TGTGCCAGCAGCTTCTTTCCCGAGGGGTTGAACACTGAAGCTTTCTTT.

This rearrangement joins TRBV4-3 to TRBJ2-2; possibly TRBD1 or TRBD2 for D (5 bases each). Germline V gene sequence: CDR1 LGHNA, CDR2 YSLEER. The CDR3 runs to 17 residues. The V end lost 0 bases, the J end lost 8 bases, and 19 bases lay between the germline ends. The DNA for the CDR3 is TGCGCCAGCAGCCAAGATACCCGGGGACCACTGAGAGGGGAGCTGTTTTTT. Translated, it gives CASSQDTRGPLRGELFF.

With regard to this clonotype: A much larger clone lies a single base off, so this may be a read error. The chain uses TRBV7-6 and TRBJ2-3; D call uncertain. V was clipped by 3 bases and J by 0 bases, with 16 bases between them. Germline CDR1 is SGHVS and CDR2 is FNYEAQ. The CDR3 has 17 amino acids. Here the CDR3 reads CASSFYPALTSTDTQYF. CDR3 bases: TGTGCCAGCAGCTTCTACCCAGCGCTGACTAGCACAGATACGCAGTATTTT.

Note on this clonotype: Since a much larger clone is just one base distant, this may be a read error. The conserved final phenylalanine or tryptophan is absent from the CDR3, which likely points to a read error. The J gene is TRBJ1-1, the V gene TRBV5-1; D possibly corresponds to TRBD1 (6 bases). The V end lost 2 bases, the J end lost 3 bases, and 11 bases lay between the germline ends. The CDR3 consists of 14 residues. CDR1 is SGHRS and CDR2 is YFSETQ in the germline V gene. The CDR3 loop is CASSLMSGDTEAFL. The CDR3 DNA is TGCGCCAGCAGCTTAATGTCAGGGGACACTGAAGCTTTCCTT.

This clonotype was seen repeatedly, ten times or more. The CDR3 region is CASSPFGSETQYF. Here the CDR3 DNA reads TGTGCCAGCAGCCCCTTTGGGTCAGAGACCCAGTACTTC. The chain employs TRBV14 and TRBJ2-5, with D uncertain. CDR1 is SGHDN, CDR2 FVKESK, per germline. The CDR3 extends over 13 amino acids. With 4 bases removed from V and 4 bases from J, the gap between germline ends came to 10 bases. Drawing the rest from reference TRBV14 and TRBJ2-5, the complete variable domain is EAGVTQFPSHSVIEKGQTVTLRCDPISGHDNLYWYRRVMGKEIKFLLHFVKESKQDESGMPNNRFLAERTGGTYSTLKVQPAELEDSGVYFCASSPFGSETQYFGPGTRLLVL.

V usage is TRBV4-1 and J usage is TRBJ1-1; a possible D gene is TRBD1 (5 bases). Germline CDR1 reads MGHRA; CDR2 reads YSYEKL. Trimming left V 7 bases short and J 2 bases short, with 14 bases between. CDR3 length equals 14 residues. CDR3 nucleotides: TGCGCCAGCACTCGAGGGACTCTCAACACTGAAGCTTTCTTT. It is translated as CASTRGTLNTEAFF.

To note about this clonotype: A junction boundary mismatches the germline segment, possibly from a read error. The chain joins TRBV20-1 to TRBJ2-3, with 8 positions matching TRBD2. In germline, CDR1 is DFQATT, CDR2 SNEGSKA (reference sequence). The CDR3 consists of 15 residues. CDR3 bases: TGCAGTGCACGCGGACTAGCCCGTTTCACAGATGCGCAGTGTTTT. Translating gives CSARGLARFTDAQCF.

About this clonotype: A much larger clone sits a single nucleotide away, making a read error possible. The V call is TRBV20-1, the J call TRBJ2-2; D is uncertain. The CDR3 has 13 residues. The ends were cut back, 6 bases at V and 1 base at J, with 9 bases in the middle. CDR1 DFQATT and CDR2 SNEGSKA come from the germline V gene (reference sequence). In nucleotides, the CDR3 is TGCAGTGCCCCTGCGCAGAACACCGGGGAGCTGTTTTTT. This codes for CSAPAQNTGELFF.

This clonotype was seen more than once but under ten times. The chain employs TRBV4-3 and TRBJ1-4; 7 nucleotides align to TRBD1. Losses at the gene ends were 0 bases for V and 4 bases for J; bases not matched to a gene: 5. The CDR3 spans 16 residues. Germline CDR1 reads LGHNA; CDR2 reads YSLEER. The CDR3 nucleotides are TGCGCCAGCAGCCAAGATCGACAGGGCGTTAATGAAAAACTGTTTTTT. Translation: CASSQDRQGVNEKLFF.